This is a list of T cell receptor beta chains from one sample in a study of shared clonotypes between healthy human individuals. Libraries were prepared by immunoSEQ multiplex PCR; TCRdb keeps only in-frame clonotypes and omits some of them. This sample carries fewer than 350,000 clones, around 86% of them seen once, and the ten largest clones take around 15%. Sequencing used memory CD8+ T cells sorted from blood. The receptor set was obtained from a young man in good health. CDR3s include the opening cysteine and the closing phenylalanine or tryptophan. Only some rows state a clone size, as once, few, many or a class for expanded clones.

clone_size: -; v_call: TRBV10-3; cdr3_aa: CAISGGTGTDYTWYNEQFF
clone_size: -; v_call: TRBV5-4; cdr3_aa: CASSFGSAEAFF
clone_size: -; v_call: TRBV6-5; cdr3_aa: CASSLQDGWGTEAFF
clone_size: -; v_call: TRBV11-1; cdr3_aa: CASSPIPAGETQYF
clone_size: -; v_call: TRBV28; cdr3_aa: CASTIGGDGYNSPLHF
clone_size: -; v_call: TRBV18; cdr3_aa: CASSLFNVDTQYF
clone_size: -; v_call: TRBV11-2; cdr3_aa: CASSSGQLYNSPLHF
clone_size: -; v_call: TRBV11-2; cdr3_aa: CASSPNAGNPDTQYF
clone_size: -; v_call: TRBV5-6; cdr3_aa: CASSLAWGETQYF
clone_size: once; v_call: TRBV4-1; cdr3_aa: CASSELLSPLRWDTEAFF
clone_size: -; v_call: TRBV11-2; cdr3_aa: CASSYNRELIDLCEQYF
clone_size: -; v_call: TRBV7-9; cdr3_aa: CASSLYTGELFF
clone_size: -; v_call: TRBV2; cdr3_aa: CASSEDRRQGGGGQPQHF
clone_size: -; v_call: TRBV9; cdr3_aa: CASSPHRTSGSGTGELFF
clone_size: once; v_call: TRBV30; cdr3_aa: CAWARQGADEQYF
clone_size: -; v_call: TRBV6-1; cdr3_aa: CASSERSSGVITDTQYF
clone_size: -; v_call: TRBV14; cdr3_aa: CASSQTTEAFF
clone_size: -; v_call: TRBV29-1; cdr3_aa: CSVETGNTGELFF
clone_size: -; v_call: TRBV6-1; cdr3_aa: CAIQTDRANEQFF
clone_size: -; v_call: TRBV15; cdr3_aa: CATSSRTSGRRRTDTQYF
clone_size: -; v_call: TRBV4-1; cdr3_aa: CASSQGATTYEQYF
clone_size: -; v_call: TRBV15; cdr3_aa: CATSSGLVPETQYF
clone_size: -; v_call: TRBV4-1; cdr3_aa: CASSPVRTGVSYEQYF
clone_size: few; v_call: TRBV2; cdr3_aa: CASSDESHEQYF
clone_size: -; v_call: TRBV4-1; cdr3_aa: CASSQVQGEETQYF
clone_size: -; v_call: TRBV28; cdr3_aa: CASSFLSNSYEQYF
clone_size: -; v_call: TRBV5-1; cdr3_aa: CASSPDRVYGYTF
clone_size: -; v_call: TRBV30; cdr3_aa: CAWSVTYVMREARYNEQFF
clone_size: -; v_call: TRBV10-2; cdr3_aa: CASSEHTSNQPQHF
clone_size: -; v_call: TRBV7-9; cdr3_aa: CASSHDTARETQYF
clone_size: -; v_call: TRBV5-4; cdr3_aa: CASSLGQSLEDTQYF
clone_size: -; v_call: TRBV6-1; cdr3_aa: CASSRTGGNQPQHF
clone_size: -; v_call: TRBV5-1; cdr3_aa: CASSGGQSYNSPLHF
clone_size: -; v_call: TRBV28; cdr3_aa: CASSRRRPAEYEQYF
clone_size: once; v_call: TRBV6-5; cdr3_aa: CASSYSTGSYNEQFF
clone_size: -; v_call: TRBV6-5; cdr3_aa: CASSFQGVGSPLHF
clone_size: -; v_call: TRBV27; cdr3_aa: CASSSNTYQETQYF
clone_size: -; v_call: TRBV2; cdr3_aa: CASSEALVAEAFF
clone_size: -; v_call: TRBV4-1; cdr3_aa: CASSQDASQGGTEAFF
clone_size: -; v_call: TRBV4-1; cdr3_aa: CASSPRRGTDTQYF
clone_size: -; v_call: TRBV27; cdr3_aa: CASRLAGGLTDTQYF
clone_size: -; v_call: TRBV5-1; cdr3_aa: CASISPQETQYF
clone_size: once; v_call: TRBV4-1; cdr3_aa: CASSQAPAGSTDTQYF
clone_size: few; v_call: TRBV9; cdr3_aa: CASSVGLLTGQVETQYF